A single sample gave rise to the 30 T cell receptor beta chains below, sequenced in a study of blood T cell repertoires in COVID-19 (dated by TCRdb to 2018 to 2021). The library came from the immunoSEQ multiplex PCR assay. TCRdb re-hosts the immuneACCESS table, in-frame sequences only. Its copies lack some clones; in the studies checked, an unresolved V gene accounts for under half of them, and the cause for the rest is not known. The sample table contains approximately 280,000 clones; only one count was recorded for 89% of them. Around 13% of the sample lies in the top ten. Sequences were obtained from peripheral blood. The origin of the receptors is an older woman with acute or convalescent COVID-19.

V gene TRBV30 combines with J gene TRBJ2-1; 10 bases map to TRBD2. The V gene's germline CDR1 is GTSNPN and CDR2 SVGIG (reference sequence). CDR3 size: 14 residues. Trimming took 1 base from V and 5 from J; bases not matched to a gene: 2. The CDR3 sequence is CAWSAGLADNEQFF. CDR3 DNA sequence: TGTGCCTGGAGTGCTGGACTAGCGGACAATGAGCAGTTCTTC.

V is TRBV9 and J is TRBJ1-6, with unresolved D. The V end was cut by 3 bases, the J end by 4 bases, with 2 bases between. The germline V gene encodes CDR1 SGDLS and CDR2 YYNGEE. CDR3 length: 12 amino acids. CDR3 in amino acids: CASSAYNSPLHF. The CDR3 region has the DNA TGTGCCAGCAGCGCATATAATTCACCCCTCCACTTT.

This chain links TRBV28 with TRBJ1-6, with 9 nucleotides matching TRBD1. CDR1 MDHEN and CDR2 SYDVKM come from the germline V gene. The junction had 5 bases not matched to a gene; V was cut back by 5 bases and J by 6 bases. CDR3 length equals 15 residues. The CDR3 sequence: CASSPGDRANSPLHF. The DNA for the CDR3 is TGTGCCAGCAGTCCCGGGGACAGGGCTAATTCACCCCTCCACTTT.

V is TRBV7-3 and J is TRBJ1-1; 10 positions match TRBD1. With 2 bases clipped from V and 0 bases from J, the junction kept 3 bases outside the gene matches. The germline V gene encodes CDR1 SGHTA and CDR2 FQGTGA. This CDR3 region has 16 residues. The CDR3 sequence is CASSLGTGVMNTEAFF. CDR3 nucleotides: TGTGCCAGCAGCTTAGGGACAGGGGTTATGAACACTGAAGCTTTCTTT.

The chain's CDR3 is CASSDSGPLGGDYYGYTF. The DNA of the CDR3 is TGTGCCAGCAGTGACTCAGGGCCTCTCGGTGGGGACTACTATGGCTACACCTTC. This chain uses TRBV6-4 with TRBJ1-2; D is possibly TRBD1 (5 bases). CDR3 length: 18 amino acids. CDR1 and CDR2 from the germline V gene are MRHNA and SNTAGT. Trimming pared 0 bases from V and 3 bases from J, leaving 20 bases between.

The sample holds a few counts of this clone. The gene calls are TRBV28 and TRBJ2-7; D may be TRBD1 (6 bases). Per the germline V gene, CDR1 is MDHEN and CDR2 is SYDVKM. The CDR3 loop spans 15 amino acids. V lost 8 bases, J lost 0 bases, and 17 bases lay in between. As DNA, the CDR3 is TGTGCCAGCGGCCCCCCCGGGACACTCTCCTACGAGCAGTACTTC. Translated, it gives CASGPPGTLSYEQYF.

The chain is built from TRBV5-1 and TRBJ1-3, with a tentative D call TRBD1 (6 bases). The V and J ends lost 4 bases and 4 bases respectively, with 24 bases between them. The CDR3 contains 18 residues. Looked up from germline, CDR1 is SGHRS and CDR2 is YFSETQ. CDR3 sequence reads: CASSPEGQFPGVGNTIYF. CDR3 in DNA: TGCGCCAGCAGCCCGGAAGGACAGTTCCCCGGCGTCGGAAACACCATATATTTT. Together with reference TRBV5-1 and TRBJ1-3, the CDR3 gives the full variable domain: KAGVTQTPRYLIKTRGQQVTLSCSPISGHRSVSWYQQTPGQGLQFLFEYFSETQRNKGNFPGRFSGRQFSNSRSEMNVSTLELGDSALYLCASSPEGQFPGVGNTIYFGEGSWLTVV.

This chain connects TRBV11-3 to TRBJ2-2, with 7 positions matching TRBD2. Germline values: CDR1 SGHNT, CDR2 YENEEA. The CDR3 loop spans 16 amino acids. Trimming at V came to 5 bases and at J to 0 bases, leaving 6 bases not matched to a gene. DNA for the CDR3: TGTGCCAGCAGCCGTCGCGGGGGAGCGAACACCGGGGAGCTGTTTTTT. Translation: CASSRRGGANTGELFF.

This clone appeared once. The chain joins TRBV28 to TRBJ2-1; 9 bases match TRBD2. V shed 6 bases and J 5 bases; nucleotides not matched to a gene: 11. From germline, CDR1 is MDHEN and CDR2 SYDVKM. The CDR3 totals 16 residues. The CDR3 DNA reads TGTGCCAGCAGCTCCTGGGCGGGAGGGCCCCACAATGAGCAGTTCTTC. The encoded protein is CASSSWAGGPHNEQFF.

For the CDR3, the DNA is TGTGCCAGCTCACCAAGAGCCACAGGCCGCACCCCGCGGGGTTATAATTCACCCCTCCACTTT. Amino acids: CASSPRATGRTPRGYNSPLHF. This rearrangement joins TRBV18 to TRBJ1-6, with D possibly TRBD1 on 5 matching bases. V lost 2 bases, J lost 4 bases, and 27 bases lay in between. Germline CDR1 reads KGHSH; CDR2 reads LQKENI. CDR3 length: 21 residues.

The CDR3 coding sequence is TGTGCCAGCAACAAACCAGGACTAGCGGGGGGTCAGGGCACCGGGGAGCTGTTTTTT. Translating gives CASNKPGLAGGQGTGELFF. V is TRBV5-5 and J is TRBJ2-2; 14 bases align to TRBD2. The V segment lost 6 bases and the J segment 4 bases; nucleotides outside the gene matches: 14. This CDR3 is 19 amino acids long. Germline V gene lookup returns CDR1 SGHKS and CDR2 YYEKEE (reference sequence).

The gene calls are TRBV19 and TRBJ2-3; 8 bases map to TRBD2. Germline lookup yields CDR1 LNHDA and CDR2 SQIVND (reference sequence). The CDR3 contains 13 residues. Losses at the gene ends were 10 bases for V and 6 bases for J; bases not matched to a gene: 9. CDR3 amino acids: CATTPRGGDTQYF. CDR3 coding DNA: TGTGCCACTACCCCCCGGGGGGGGGATACGCAGTATTTT. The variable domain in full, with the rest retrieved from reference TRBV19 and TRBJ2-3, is DGGITQSPKYLFRKEGQNVTLSCEQNLNHDAMYWYRQDPGQGLRLIYYSQIVNDFQKGDIAEGYSVSREKKESFPLTVTSAQKNPTAFYLCATTPRGGDTQYFGPGTRLTVL.

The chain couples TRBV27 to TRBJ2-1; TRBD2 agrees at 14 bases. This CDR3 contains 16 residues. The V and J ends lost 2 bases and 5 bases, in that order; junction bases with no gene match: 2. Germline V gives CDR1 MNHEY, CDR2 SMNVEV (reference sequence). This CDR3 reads CASSLRTSGGHNEQFF. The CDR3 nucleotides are TGTGCCAGCAGTTTACGGACTAGCGGGGGGCACAATGAGCAGTTCTTC.

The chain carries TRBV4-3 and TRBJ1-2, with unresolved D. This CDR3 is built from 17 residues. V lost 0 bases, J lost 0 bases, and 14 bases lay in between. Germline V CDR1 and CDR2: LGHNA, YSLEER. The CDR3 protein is CASSQDRARGTNYGYTF. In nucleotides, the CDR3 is TGCGCCAGCAGCCAAGATCGGGCTCGGGGAACTAACTATGGCTACACCTTC.

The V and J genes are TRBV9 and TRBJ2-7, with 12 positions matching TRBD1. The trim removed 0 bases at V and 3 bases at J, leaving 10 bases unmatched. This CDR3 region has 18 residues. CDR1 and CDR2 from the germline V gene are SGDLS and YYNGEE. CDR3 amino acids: CASSVAGVGTGGVYEQYF. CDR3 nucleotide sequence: TGTGCCAGCAGCGTAGCTGGTGTAGGGACAGGGGGCGTCTACGAGCAGTACTTC.

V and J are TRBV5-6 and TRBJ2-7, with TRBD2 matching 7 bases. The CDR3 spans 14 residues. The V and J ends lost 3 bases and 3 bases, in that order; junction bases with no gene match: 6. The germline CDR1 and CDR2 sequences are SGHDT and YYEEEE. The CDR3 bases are TGTGCCAGCAGCTCCTGGGGGGGGAGCTACGAGCAGTACTTC. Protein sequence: CASSSWGGSYEQYF.

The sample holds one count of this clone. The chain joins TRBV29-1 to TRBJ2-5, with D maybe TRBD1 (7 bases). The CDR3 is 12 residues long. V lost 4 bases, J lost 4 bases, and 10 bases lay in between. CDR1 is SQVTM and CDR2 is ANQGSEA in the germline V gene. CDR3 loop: CSVGQGGETQYF. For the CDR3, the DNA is TGCAGCGTTGGACAGGGAGGAGAGACCCAGTACTTC.

The CDR3 coding sequence is TGTGCCAGCAGTTTATTGTCAGGGGTGGATGAGCAGTTCTTC. As protein: CASSLLSGVDEQFF. The J gene is TRBJ2-1, the V gene TRBV27; D is possibly TRBD1 (6 bases). The CDR3 runs to 14 residues. CDR1 and CDR2 (germline): MNHEY, SMNVEV (reference sequence). Trimming removed 1 base from V and 8 bases from J, with 12 bases in between.

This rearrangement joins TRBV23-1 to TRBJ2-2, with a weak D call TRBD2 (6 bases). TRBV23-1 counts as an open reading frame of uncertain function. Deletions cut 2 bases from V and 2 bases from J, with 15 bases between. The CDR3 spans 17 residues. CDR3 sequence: CASSQPGTPANTGELFF. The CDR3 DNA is TGCGCCAGCAGTCAACCAGGGACTCCCGCTAACACCGGGGAGCTGTTTTTT.

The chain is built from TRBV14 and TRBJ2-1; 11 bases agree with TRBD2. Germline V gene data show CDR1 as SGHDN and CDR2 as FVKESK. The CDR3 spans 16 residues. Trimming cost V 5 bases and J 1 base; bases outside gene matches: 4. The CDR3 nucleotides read TGTGCCAGCAGCGACACTAGCGGGGGTTCCTACAATGAGCAGTTCTTC. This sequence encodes CASSDTSGGSYNEQFF.

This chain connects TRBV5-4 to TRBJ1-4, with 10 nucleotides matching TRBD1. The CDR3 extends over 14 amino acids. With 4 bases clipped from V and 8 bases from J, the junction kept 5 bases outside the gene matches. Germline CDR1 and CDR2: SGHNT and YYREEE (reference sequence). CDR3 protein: CASSTDRGREKLFF. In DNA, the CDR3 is TGTGCCAGCAGCACTGACAGGGGGCGAGAAAAACTGTTTTTT. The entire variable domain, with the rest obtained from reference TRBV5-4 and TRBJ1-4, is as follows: ETGVTQSPTHLIKTRGQQVTLRCSSQSGHNTVSWYQQALGQGPQFIFQYYREEENGRGNFPPRFSGLQFPNYSSELNVNALELDDSALYLCASSTDRGREKLFFGSGTQLSVL.

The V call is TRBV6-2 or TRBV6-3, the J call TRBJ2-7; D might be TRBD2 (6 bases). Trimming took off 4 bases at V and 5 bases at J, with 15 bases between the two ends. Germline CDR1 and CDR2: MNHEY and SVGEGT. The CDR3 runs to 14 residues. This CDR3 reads CASSWTRGTDEQYF. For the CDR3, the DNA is TGTGCCAGCAGTTGGACACGGGGGACCGACGAGCAGTACTTC.

CDR3 in amino acids: CASAGTPYEQYF. CDR3 DNA: TGTGCCAGCGCCGGGACACCTTACGAGCAGTACTTC. The chain combines TRBV6-5 with TRBJ2-7, with D possibly TRBD1 on 6 matching bases. V lost 8 bases and J lost 4, with 12 bases in between. This CDR3 contains 12 residues. Germline CDR1 MNHEY, CDR2 SVGAGI.

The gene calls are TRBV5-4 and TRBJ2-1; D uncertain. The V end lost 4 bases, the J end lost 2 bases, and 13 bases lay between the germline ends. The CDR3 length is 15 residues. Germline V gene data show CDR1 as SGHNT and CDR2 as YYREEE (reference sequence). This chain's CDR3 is CASSPVPAPYNEQFF. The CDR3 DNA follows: TGTGCCAGCAGCCCCGTCCCCGCGCCCTACAATGAGCAGTTCTTC.

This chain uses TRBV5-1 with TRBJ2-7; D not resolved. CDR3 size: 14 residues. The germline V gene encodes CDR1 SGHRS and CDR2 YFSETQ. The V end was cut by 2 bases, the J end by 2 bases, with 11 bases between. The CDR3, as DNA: TGCGCCAGCAGCTTTTTAAACAGTCCCTACGAGCAGTACTTC. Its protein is CASSFLNSPYEQYF.

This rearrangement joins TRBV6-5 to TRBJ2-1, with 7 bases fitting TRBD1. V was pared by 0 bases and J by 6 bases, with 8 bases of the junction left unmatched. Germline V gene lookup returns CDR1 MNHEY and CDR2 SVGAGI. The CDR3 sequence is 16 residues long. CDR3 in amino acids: CASSYSHRGLGNEQFF. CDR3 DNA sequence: TGTGCCAGCAGTTACTCCCACAGGGGTCTGGGCAATGAGCAGTTCTTC.

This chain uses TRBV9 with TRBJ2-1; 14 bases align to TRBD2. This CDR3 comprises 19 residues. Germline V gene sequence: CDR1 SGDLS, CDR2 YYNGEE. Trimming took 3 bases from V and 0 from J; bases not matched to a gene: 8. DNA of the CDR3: TGTGCCAGCAGCGGCGCGGGACTAGCGGGGGAAAGCTCCTACAATGAGCAGTTCTTC. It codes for CASSGAGLAGESSYNEQFF.

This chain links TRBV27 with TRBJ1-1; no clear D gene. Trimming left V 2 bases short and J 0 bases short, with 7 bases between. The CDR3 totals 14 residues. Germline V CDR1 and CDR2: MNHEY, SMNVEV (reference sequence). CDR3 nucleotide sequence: TGTGCCAGCAGTTTAGGAGCACTGAACACTGAAGCTTTCTTT. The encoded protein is CASSLGALNTEAFF.

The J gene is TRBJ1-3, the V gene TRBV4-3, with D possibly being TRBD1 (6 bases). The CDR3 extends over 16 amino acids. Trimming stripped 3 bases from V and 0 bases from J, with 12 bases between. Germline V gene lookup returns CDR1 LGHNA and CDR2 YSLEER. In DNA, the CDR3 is TGCGCCAGCAGCCAGGTCAGGGGCATCTCTGGAAACACCATATATTTT. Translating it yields CASSQVRGISGNTIYF.

The CDR3 sequence: CASSLSPDRRNEKLFF. CDR3 in DNA: TGTGCCAGCAGCTTGTCCCCGGACAGGCGAAATGAAAAACTGTTTTTT. The gene calls are TRBV5-4 and TRBJ1-4, with 7 nucleotides matching TRBD1. There are 16 residues in the CDR3. Germline trimming cut 1 base from V and 5 bases from J; bases unmatched to any gene: 8. Per the germline V gene, CDR1 is SGHNT and CDR2 is YYREEE (reference sequence).